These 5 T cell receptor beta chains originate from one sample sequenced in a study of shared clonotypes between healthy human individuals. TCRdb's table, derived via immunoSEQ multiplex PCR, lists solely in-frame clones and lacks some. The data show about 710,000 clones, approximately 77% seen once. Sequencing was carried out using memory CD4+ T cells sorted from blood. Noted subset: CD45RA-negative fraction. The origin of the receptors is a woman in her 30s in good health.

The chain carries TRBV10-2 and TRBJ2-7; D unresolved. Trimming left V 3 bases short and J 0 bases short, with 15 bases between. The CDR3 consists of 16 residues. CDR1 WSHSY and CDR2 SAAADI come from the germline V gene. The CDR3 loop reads CASSDLRRSNSYEQYF. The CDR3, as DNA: TGCGCCAGCAGTGACCTGAGGCGGAGTAACTCCTACGAGCAGTACTTC.

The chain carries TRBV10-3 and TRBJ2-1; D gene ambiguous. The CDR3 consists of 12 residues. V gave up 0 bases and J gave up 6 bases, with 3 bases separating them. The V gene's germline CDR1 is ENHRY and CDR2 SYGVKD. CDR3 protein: CAISESINEQFF. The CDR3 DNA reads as TGTGCCATCAGTGAGTCGATCAATGAGCAGTTCTTC.

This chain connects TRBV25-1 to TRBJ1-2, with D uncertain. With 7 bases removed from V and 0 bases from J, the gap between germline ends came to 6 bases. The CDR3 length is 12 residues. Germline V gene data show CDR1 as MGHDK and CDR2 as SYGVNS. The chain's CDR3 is CASTGANYGYTF. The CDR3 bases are TGTGCCAGCACAGGAGCTAACTATGGCTACACCTTC.

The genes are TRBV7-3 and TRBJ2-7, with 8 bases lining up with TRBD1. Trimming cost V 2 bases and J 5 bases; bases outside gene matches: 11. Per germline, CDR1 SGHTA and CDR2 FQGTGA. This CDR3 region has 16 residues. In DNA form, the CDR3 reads TGTGCCAGCAGCTTAGAGTTGGGCCAGGGGGCCAACGAGCAGTACTTC. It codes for CASSLELGQGANEQYF.

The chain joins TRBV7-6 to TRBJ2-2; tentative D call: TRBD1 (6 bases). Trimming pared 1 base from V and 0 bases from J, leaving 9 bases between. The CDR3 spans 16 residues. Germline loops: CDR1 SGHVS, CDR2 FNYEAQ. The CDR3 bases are TGTGCCAGCAGCTTAGTTGAGGGGGCGAACACCGGGGAGCTGTTTTTT. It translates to CASSLVEGANTGELFF.